One and the same sample provided the 24 T cell receptor beta chains below, sequenced in a study of shared clonotypes between healthy human individuals. Measured with immunoSEQ multiplex PCR; TCRdb has only the in-frame clones, and not every one. The profile covers about 1 million clones, with 75% appearing a single time and around 1.5% taken by the ten largest. Sequencing was carried out using memory CD4+ T cells sorted from blood. Subset noted: CD45RA-negative fraction. The receptors originated from a man aged 18 to 29 in good health.

The chain recombines TRBV5-8 with TRBJ1-1; D gene unclear. Looked up from germline, CDR1 is SGHTS and CDR2 is YDEGEE. V lost 4 bases to trimming and J lost 5 bases, with 18 bases between them. The CDR3 is made up of 15 amino acids. In DNA, the CDR3 is TGTGCCAGCAGCCGCCCCCGCGCGGGTTCGACTGAAGCTTTCTTT. Amino acid sequence: CASSRPRAGSTEAFF. The whole variable domain, filled in from reference TRBV5-8 and TRBJ1-1, reads EAGVTQSPTHLIKTRGQQATLRCSPISGHTSVYWYQQALGLGLQFLLWYDEGEERNRGNFPPRFSGRQFPNYSSELNVNALELEDSALYLCASSRPRAGSTEAFFGQGTRLTVV.

The chain carries TRBV5-1 and TRBJ2-5, with TRBD2 matching over 9 bases. With V trimmed by 2 bases and J by 5 bases, 4 bases remained unmatched. This CDR3 has 14 amino acids. Germline V lookup: CDR1 SGHRS, CDR2 YFSETQ. As DNA, the CDR3 is TGCGCCAGCAGCTTCGGACTAGCGACGGAGACCCAGTACTTC. Translating gives CASSFGLATETQYF.

The J gene is TRBJ1-1, the V gene TRBV5-1, with D perhaps matching TRBD1 (5 bases). Trimming took off 3 bases at V and 3 bases at J, with 15 bases between the two ends. Germline V gene sequence: CDR1 SGHRS, CDR2 YFSETQ. The CDR3 runs to 15 residues. This CDR3 reads CASSSLQGSYTEAFF. Here the CDR3 DNA reads TGCGCCAGCAGCTCCCTGCAGGGATCGTACACTGAAGCTTTCTTT.

The V call is TRBV5-1, the J call TRBJ2-3; 14 bases match TRBD2. The CDR3 runs 17 residues. The V segment lost 2 bases and the J segment 4 bases; nucleotides outside the gene matches: 6. Germline CDR1 and CDR2: SGHRS and YFSETQ. Here the CDR3 DNA reads TGCGCCAGCAGCTTTTTCGGACTAGCGGGAGGCGCAGATACGCAGTATTTT. As protein: CASSFFGLAGGADTQYF.

The DNA for the CDR3 is TGTGCCATCAGTACCGGGACGTTAGACTCCTACGAGCAGTACTTC. Translating it yields CAISTGTLDSYEQYF. This chain uses TRBV10-3 with TRBJ2-7, with D perhaps TRBD1 or TRBD2 (5 bases each). The germline V and J ends were trimmed by 5 bases and 0 bases, with 14 bases remaining between them. The CDR3 runs 15 residues. Germline CDR1 reads ENHRY; CDR2 reads SYGVKD.

The chain recombines TRBV6-1 with TRBJ2-2, with TRBD1 matching 8 bases. The germline V gene has CDR1 MNHNS and CDR2 SASEGT. The CDR3 is 15 residues long. Trimming took 6 bases from V and 1 from J; bases not matched to a gene: 4. CDR3 region: CASRPTGVNTGELFF. CDR3 nucleotide sequence: TGTGCCAGCAGACCGACAGGGGTGAACACCGGGGAGCTGTTTTTT.

The chain combines TRBV19 with TRBJ2-2; D perhaps matches TRBD2 (5 bases). Trimming took off 9 bases at V and 4 bases at J, with 18 bases between the two ends. The germline gives CDR1 LNHDA, CDR2 SQIVND (reference sequence). This CDR3 has 15 amino acids. This CDR3 is CASHPEPAGTGELFF. CDR3 DNA sequence: TGTGCCAGCCACCCAGAACCGGCGGGCACCGGGGAGCTGTTTTTT.

The gene calls are TRBV11-2 and TRBJ2-1, with D possibly matching TRBD2 (6 bases). The CDR3 length is 16 residues. Germline loops: CDR1 SGHAT, CDR2 FQNNGV. V lost 1 base, J lost 4 bases, and 14 bases lay in between. CDR3: CASSLGRLGGYNEQFF. CDR3 sequence (DNA): TGTGCCAGCAGCTTAGGACGTCTAGGAGGGTACAATGAGCAGTTCTTC.

The sample holds one count of this clone. The chain recombines TRBV10-3 with TRBJ2-7; the D gene is possibly TRBD1 (5 bases). Germline V lookup: CDR1 ENHRY, CDR2 SYGVKD. CDR3 length equals 15 residues. The germline V and J ends were trimmed by 2 bases and 7 bases, with 18 bases remaining between them. This CDR3 reads CAISETGADVGEQYF. The CDR3 region has the DNA TGTGCCATCAGTGAGACAGGCGCCGACGTGGGAGAGCAGTACTTC.

The CDR3 spells CASTRAGVSYNEQFF. The DNA of the CDR3 is TGTGCCAGCACCAGGGCAGGGGTCTCCTACAATGAGCAGTTCTTC. The chain uses TRBV27 and TRBJ2-1; tentative D call: TRBD1 (6 bases). Germline loops: CDR1 MNHEY, CDR2 SMNVEV (reference sequence). The CDR3 contains 15 residues. The V end was cut by 7 bases, the J end by 0 bases, with 13 bases between.

This clone was counted at least ten times. The sample holds other DNA sequences that translate to the same CDR3. The chain employs TRBV14 and TRBJ2-1; D possibly corresponds to TRBD2 (6 bases). The CDR3 runs to 16 residues. Germline CDR1 reads SGHDN; CDR2 reads FVKESK. V lost 3 bases, J lost 2 bases, and 14 bases lay in between. The DNA for the CDR3 is TGTGCCAGCAGCCATCTCGGGAGCGGAGCCTACAATGAGCAGTTCTTC. It translates to CASSHLGSGAYNEQFF.

J is TRBJ2-1 and V is TRBV7-8, with 9 bases identical to TRBD2. Germline trimming cut 1 base from V and 2 bases from J; bases unmatched to any gene: 3. Germline values: CDR1 SGHVS, CDR2 FQNEAQ. This CDR3 comprises 16 residues. CDR3 sequence (DNA): TGTGCCAGCAGCTTAGGAGCGGGAGGACCCTACAATGAGCAGTTCTTC. It specifies CASSLGAGGPYNEQFF.

The chain joins TRBV30 to TRBJ2-3, with 13 bases aligning to TRBD2. Germline CDR1 is GTSNPN and CDR2 is SVGIG (reference sequence). V trimming: 2 bases; J trimming: 0 bases; junction bases outside the gene matches: 5. There are 17 residues in the CDR3. CDR3 sequence (DNA): TGTGCCTGGAGTCGGACTAGCGGGGGTCCTAGCACAGATACGCAGTATTTT. It codes for CAWSRTSGGPSTDTQYF.

The J gene is TRBJ2-7, the V gene TRBV7-2; D might be TRBD1 (5 bases). Germline CDR1 is SGHTA and CDR2 is FQGNSA. Trimming stripped 2 bases from V and 3 bases from J, with 17 bases between. This CDR3 is 16 amino acids long. CDR3 protein: CASSLSQGVVGYEQYF. CDR3 bases: TGTGCCAGCAGCTTATCGCAGGGCGTGGTGGGCTACGAGCAGTACTTC.

In the case of this clone: Possible read error: a much larger clone is one base away. Distinct nucleotide sequences in the sample also encode this CDR3. This chain connects TRBV9 to TRBJ2-7, with 7 positions matching TRBD2. V trimming: 0 bases; J trimming: 2 bases; junction bases outside the gene matches: 2. CDR3 length: 14 amino acids. Per germline, CDR1 SGDLS and CDR2 YYNGEE. The CDR3 nucleotides are TGTGCCAGCAGCGTAGGCGGGGGAGCCTACGAGCAGTACTTC. It is translated as CASSVGGGAYEQYF. The whole variable domain, filled in from reference TRBV9 and TRBJ2-7, reads DSGVTQTPKHLITATGQRVTLRCSPRSGDLSVYWYQQSLDQGLQFLIQYYNGEERAKGNILERFSAQQFPDLHSELNLSSLELGDSALYFCASSVGGGAYEQYFGPGTRLTVT.

The chain combines TRBV7-9 with TRBJ2-1; D is possibly TRBD1 (6 bases). V lost 5 bases to trimming and J lost 4 bases, with 12 bases between them. The V gene's germline CDR1 is SEHNR and CDR2 FQNEAQ (reference sequence). CDR3 length: 14 residues. CDR3 protein: CASSITQGYNEQFF. CDR3 sequence (DNA): TGTGCCAGCAGCATAACCCAGGGGTACAATGAGCAGTTCTTC. The variable domain in full, with the rest retrieved from reference TRBV7-9 and TRBJ2-1, is DTGVSQNPRHKITKRGQNVTFRCDPISEHNRLYWYRQTLGQGPEFLTYFQNEAQLEKSRLLSDRFSAERPKGSFSTLEIQRTEQGDSAMYLCASSITQGYNEQFFGPGTRLTVL.

CDR3 in amino acids: CASSFPPTGGTDTQYF. CDR3 DNA: TGTGCCAGCAGCTTTCCTCCGACGGGGGGCACAGATACGCAGTATTTT. The gene calls are TRBV5-4 and TRBJ2-3; D is possibly TRBD2 (6 bases). This CDR3 spans 16 amino acids. Germline lookup yields CDR1 SGHNT and CDR2 YYREEE (reference sequence). V was clipped by 2 bases and J by 1 base, with 14 bases between them. The entire variable domain, with the rest obtained from reference TRBV5-4 and TRBJ2-3, is as follows: ETGVTQSPTHLIKTRGQQVTLRCSSQSGHNTVSWYQQALGQGPQFIFQYYREEENGRGNFPPRFSGLQFPNYSSELNVNALELDDSALYLCASSFPPTGGTDTQYFGPGTRLTVL.

This chain uses TRBV29-1 with TRBJ1-2, with D perhaps TRBD1 (5 bases). The CDR3 totals 12 residues. The germline CDR1 and CDR2 sequences are SQVTM and ANQGSEA. V lost 3 bases, J lost 5 bases, and 10 bases lay in between. The CDR3 spells CSVERGDYGYTF. The DNA of the CDR3 is TGCAGCGTTGAGCGGGGGGATTATGGCTACACCTTC.

This clone was seen just once. The chain joins TRBV15 to TRBJ2-7; TRBD1 matches 7 bases. Trimming removed 5 bases from V and 6 bases from J; junction bases left unmatched: 7. The CDR3 loop spans 13 amino acids. Germline V gene sequence: CDR1 LNHNV, CDR2 YYDKDF (reference sequence). The CDR3: CATSAQQGSEQYF. CDR3 nucleotides: TGTGCCACCAGCGCCCAACAGGGGAGCGAGCAGTACTTC.

The chain has TRBV28 and TRBJ2-6, with D uncertain. CDR3 length: 15 residues. Germline lookup yields CDR1 MDHEN and CDR2 SYDVKM. V lost 10 bases to trimming and J lost 0 bases, with 13 bases between them. The CDR3 DNA is TGTGCCACCTGCCCCAGCCTCTCTGGGGCCAACGTCCTGACTTTC. As protein: CATCPSLSGANVLTF.

This chain uses TRBV7-2 with TRBJ2-2; D is uncertain. Looked up from germline, CDR1 is SGHTA and CDR2 is FQGNSA. This CDR3 has 14 amino acids. V lost 5 bases, J lost 0 bases, and 7 bases lay in between. In DNA, the CDR3 is TGTGCCAGCAGCCGGACCTCGAACACCGGGGAGCTGTTTTTT. Translation: CASSRTSNTGELFF.

V usage is TRBV2 and J usage is TRBJ2-1; 7 nucleotides agree with TRBD1. This CDR3 region has 13 residues. J lost 7 bases, V lost 6 bases, and 6 bases had no gene match. Germline V gives CDR1 SNHLY, CDR2 FYNNEI. The CDR3 DNA reads as TGTGCCAGCAGCAGGGGGACGGGAAATGAGCAGTTCTTC. Its protein product is CASSRGTGNEQFF. The full variable domain, its missing parts supplied by reference TRBV2 and TRBJ2-1, is EPEVTQTPSHQVTQMGQEVILRCVPISNHLYFYWYRQILGQKVEFLVSFYNNEISEKSEIFDDQFSVERPDGSNFTLKIRSTKLEDSAMYFCASSRGTGNEQFFGPGTRLTVL.

This chain connects TRBV6-6 to TRBJ2-7, with 7 nucleotides matching TRBD1. The CDR3 runs 14 residues. After removal of 3 bases from V and 4 bases from J, the junction contained 6 bases not matched to a gene. The germline CDR1 and CDR2 sequences are MNHNY and SVGAGI (reference sequence). Here the CDR3 DNA reads TGTGCCAGCAGTTATGAGGGACAGACTTACGAGCAGTACTTC. It encodes CASSYEGQTYEQYF.

This sequence joins TRBV10-3 and TRBJ1-2; 8 bases are a match to TRBD1. V was pared by 2 bases and J by 4 bases, with 0 bases of the junction left unmatched. Germline-derived CDR1 and CDR2 are ENHRY and SYGVKD. CDR3 size: 13 residues. CDR3 sequence (DNA): TGTGCCATCAGTGAGACAGGGGGCTATGGCTACACCTTC. Protein: CAISETGGYGYTF.